Detailed here is one T cell receptor beta chain. The source of the sample is a study of PD-L1 blockade in urothelial cancer. Study context: Prior chemotherapy in patients spanned 0 to 3 regimens.

TCRdb's table, derived via immunoSEQ multiplex PCR, lists solely in-frame clones and lacks some. The sample includes tens of thousands of clones, 87% of them seen just once. The germline gives CDR1 MRHNA, CDR2 SNTAGT. The CDR3 sequence is 15 residues long. Germline trimming cut 4 bases from V and 5 bases from J; bases unmatched to any gene: 5. This chain uses TRBV6-4 with TRBJ2-3; 11 nucleotides align to TRBD2. The input for sequencing was PBMCs, taken around atezolizumab (anti-PD-L1) treatment. This clonotype originated in a man in his fifties or sixties with urothelial cancer. The CDR3: CASSVSGGAGDTQYF. The DNA for the CDR3 is TGTGCCAGCAGTGTTAGCGGGGGGGCCGGAGATACGCAGTATTTT.